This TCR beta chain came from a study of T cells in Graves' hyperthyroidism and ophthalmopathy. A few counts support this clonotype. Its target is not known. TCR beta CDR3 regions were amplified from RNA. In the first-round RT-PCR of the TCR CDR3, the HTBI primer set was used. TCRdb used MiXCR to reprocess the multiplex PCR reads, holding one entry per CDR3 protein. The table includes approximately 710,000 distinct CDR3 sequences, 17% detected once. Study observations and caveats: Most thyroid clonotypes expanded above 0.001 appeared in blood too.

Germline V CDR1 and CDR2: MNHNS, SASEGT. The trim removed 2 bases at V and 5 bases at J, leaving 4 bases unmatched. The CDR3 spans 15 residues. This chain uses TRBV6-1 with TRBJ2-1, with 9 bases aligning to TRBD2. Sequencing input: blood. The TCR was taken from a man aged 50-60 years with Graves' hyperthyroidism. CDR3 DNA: TGTGCCAGCAGTGAACTACTAGCGGGTCACAATGAGCAGTTCTTC. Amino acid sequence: CASSELLAGHNEQFF.